What follows describes a single T cell receptor (beta chain). What it binds is unknown. Treatment reported: oral pan-JAK inhibitor, 5-10 mg twice daily. Collection of lesional scalp punch biopsies and peripheral blood was performed in alopecia areata patients. The data stem from a study of CD8+ T cells in alopecia areata. Across the whole study: Administration of oral tofacitinib to treated patients was at 5 to 10 mg twice daily. Overall study results and limits: Greater clonality was observed in lesional scalp samples, especially alopecia totalis/universalis, versus normal scalp.

The ends were cut back, 3 bases at V and 0 bases at J, with 23 bases in the middle. Germline V gene lookup returns CDR1 SGHVS and CDR2 FNYEAQ. This CDR3 comprises 19 residues. Sequencing relied on a cDNA template that was reverse transcribed from extracted RNA. TCRdb's table, derived via immunoSEQ multiplex PCR, lists solely in-frame clones and lacks some. The sample has 90,000 to 130,000 clones; less than 75% are singletons. This specimen consisted of CD8+ T cells sorted from blood, obtained at week 24, from a patient treated with tofacitinib. J is TRBJ1-1 and V is TRBV7-6, with D perhaps matching TRBD1 (6 bases). The source of this sequence is a human donor with alopecia areata. The CDR3 reads CASSFHQIGDTPMNTEAFF. DNA for the CDR3: TGTGCCAGCAGCTTCCATCAGATCGGGGACACCCCCATGAACACTGAAGCTTTCTTT. Full variable domain (remainder filled in from reference TRBV7-6 and TRBJ1-1): GAGVSQSPRYKVTKRGQDVALRCDPISGHVSLYWYRQALGQGPEFLTYFNYEAQQDKSGLPNDRFSAERPEGSISTLTIQRTEQRDSAMYRCASSFHQIGDTPMNTEAFFGQGTRLTVV.